This T cell receptor (beta chain) came from a study of shared clonotypes between healthy human individuals. Whole-study findings and limits: The authors sampled blood alone, and tissue repertoires likely differ.

A note on this clone: Its antigen is still unknown.

V was clipped by 4 bases and J by 0 bases, with 13 bases between them. The CDR3 is made up of 16 amino acids. Germline V gene data show CDR1 as MGHRA and CDR2 as YSYEKL. Deep was the level at which the assay was run. The authors split each subset's genomic DNA evenly across several immunoSEQ plates. For sorted subsets, roughly 200 ng DNA per replicate equaled around 28,000 T cell genomes. Some clones are missing from TCRdb's copy, which holds only in-frame ones; the method was immunoSEQ multiplex PCR. Of about 2.4 million clones in the sample, roughly nine tenths were seen once. The sequence came from a man aged 18 to 30 in good health. The sequenced material came from naive CD4+ T cells sorted from blood. Subset defined: CD45RA+ positively selected. This sequence joins TRBV4-1 and TRBJ1-5, with D uncertain. CDR3 sequence: CASSPRVTDSNQPQHF. The CDR3 nucleotides are TGCGCCAGCAGCCCGCGCGTAACAGATAGCAATCAGCCCCAGCATTTT.